This TCR beta chain was sequenced for a study of T cells in pancreatic ductal adenocarcinoma. The study, taken as a whole, reports: Compared with tumor, blood showed more total productive templates and approximately 8-fold more clonotypes. Blood clonality (around 0.066) did not differ significantly from tumor (approximately 0.1). Comparisons of tumor and blood clonality may show falsely lower tumor diversity. Results skew toward the minority of patients with early-stage disease.

V gave up 7 bases and J gave up 1 base; unmatched junction bases: 11. Germline V gene lookup returns CDR1 SGHNT and CDR2 YENEEA. This CDR3 region has 18 residues. No neoadjuvant therapy was given to the selected pancreatic ductal adenocarcinoma patients before their surgery. Points on this clone: Its antigen remains unknown.

Here immunoSEQ multiplex PCR was the method, and the copy in TCRdb shows in-frame clones only, minus some. The repertoire holds 4,500 to 5,000 clones, around 85% seen once, with 6.5% to 9.5% in the top ten. The chain employs TRBV11-3 and TRBJ2-3, with 13 bases aligning to TRBD2. This TCR came from a human donor with pancreatic ductal adenocarcinoma. The donor label of this sample is uncertain. The sequencing input was pancreatic tumor tissue. CDR3 sequence (DNA): TGTGCCAGCAAACCAGGGACTAGCGGGGCGGCCGGCACAGATACGCAGTATTTT. Translation: CASKPGTSGAAGTDTQYF.